This TCR beta chain was found in a study of memory CD4+ T cells and cytomegalovirus serostatus. Points from the study as a whole: A US-trained random forest predicted CMV serostatus with median AUC roughly 0.91.

Here immunoSEQ multiplex PCR was the method, and the copy in TCRdb shows in-frame clones only, minus some. The sample shows roughly 42,000 clones, just under 80% of them seen only once. The sort gate was single viable CD3+CD4+CD8-CD45RO+ cells for memory CD4+ T cells. This clone has more than one count but fewer than ten. Its specificity is unknown. This sample includes further DNA sequences coding for the same CDR3. The CDR3 is made up of 14 amino acids. The V gene lost 4 bases and the J gene lost 0 bases, with 7 bases spanning the gap. Germline loops: CDR1 SGHAT, CDR2 FQNNGV. V usage is TRBV11-2 and J usage is TRBJ1-5, with D maybe TRBD1 (5 bases). This sequence was found in an adult in good health and CMV-seronegative. What was sequenced was memory CD4+ T cells from blood. In DNA form, the CDR3 reads TGTGCCAGCAGCTCGACAGATAGCAATCAGCCCCAGCATTTT. It yields the protein CASSSTDSNQPQHF.